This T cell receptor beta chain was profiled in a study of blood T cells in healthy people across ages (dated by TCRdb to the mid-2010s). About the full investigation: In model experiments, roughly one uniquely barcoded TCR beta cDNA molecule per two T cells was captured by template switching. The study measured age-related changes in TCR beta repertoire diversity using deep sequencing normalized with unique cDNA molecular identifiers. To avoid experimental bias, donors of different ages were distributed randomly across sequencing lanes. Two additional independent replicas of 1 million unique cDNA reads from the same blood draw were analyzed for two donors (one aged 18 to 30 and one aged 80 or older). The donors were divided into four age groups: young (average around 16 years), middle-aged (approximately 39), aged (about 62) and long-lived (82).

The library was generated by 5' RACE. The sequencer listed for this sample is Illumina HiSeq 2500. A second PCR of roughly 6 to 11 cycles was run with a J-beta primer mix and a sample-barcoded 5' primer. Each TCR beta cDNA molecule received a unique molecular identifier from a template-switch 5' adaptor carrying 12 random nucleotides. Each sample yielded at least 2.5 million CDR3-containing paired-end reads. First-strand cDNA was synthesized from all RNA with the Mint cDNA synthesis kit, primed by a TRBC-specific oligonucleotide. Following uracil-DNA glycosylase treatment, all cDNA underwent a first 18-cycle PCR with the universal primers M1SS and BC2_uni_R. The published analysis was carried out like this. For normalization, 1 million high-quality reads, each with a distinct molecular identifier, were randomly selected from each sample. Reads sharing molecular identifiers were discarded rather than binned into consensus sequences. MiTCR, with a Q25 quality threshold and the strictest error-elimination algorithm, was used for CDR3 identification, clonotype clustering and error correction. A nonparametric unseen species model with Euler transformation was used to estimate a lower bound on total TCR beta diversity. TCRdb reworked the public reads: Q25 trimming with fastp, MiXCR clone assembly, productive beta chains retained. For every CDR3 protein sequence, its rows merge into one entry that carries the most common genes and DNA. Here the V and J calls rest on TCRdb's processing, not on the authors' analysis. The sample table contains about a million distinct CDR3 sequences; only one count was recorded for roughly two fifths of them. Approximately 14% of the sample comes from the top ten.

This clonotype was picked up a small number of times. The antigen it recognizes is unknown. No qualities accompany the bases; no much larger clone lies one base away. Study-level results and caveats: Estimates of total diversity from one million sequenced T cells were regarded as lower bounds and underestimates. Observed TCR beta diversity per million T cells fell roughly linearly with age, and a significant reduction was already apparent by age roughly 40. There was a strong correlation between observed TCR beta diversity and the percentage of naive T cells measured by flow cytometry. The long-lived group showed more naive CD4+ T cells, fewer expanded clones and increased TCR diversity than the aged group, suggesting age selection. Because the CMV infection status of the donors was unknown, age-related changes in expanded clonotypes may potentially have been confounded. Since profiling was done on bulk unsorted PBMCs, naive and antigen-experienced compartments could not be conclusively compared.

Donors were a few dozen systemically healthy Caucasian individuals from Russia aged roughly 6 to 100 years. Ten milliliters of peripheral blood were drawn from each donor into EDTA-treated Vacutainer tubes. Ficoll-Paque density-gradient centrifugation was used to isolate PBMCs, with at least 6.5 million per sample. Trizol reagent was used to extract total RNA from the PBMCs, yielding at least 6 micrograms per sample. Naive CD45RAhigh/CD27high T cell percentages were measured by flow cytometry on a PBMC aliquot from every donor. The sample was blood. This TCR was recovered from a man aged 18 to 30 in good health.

CDR3 region: CASSLGLAGLSNTGELFF. Here is the DNA: TGCGCCAGCAGCCTCGGACTAGCGGGACTATCGAACACCGGGGAGCTGTTTTTT. The sequence links TRBV4-1 to TRBJ2-2; 12 bases in between match TRBD2. According to the germline V gene, CDR1 reads MGHRA and CDR2 reads YSYEKL. Clipping removes 4 bases from V and 0 bases from J, with 6 as the unmatched junction base count. Spanning cysteine to phenylalanine, the CDR3 consists of 18 amino acids. Kept here is only the CDR3 DNA, which spans 54 bases and is read in frame from base 1.